The entry that follows covers one T cell receptor (beta chain) sequence. The data are from a study of blood T cell repertoires in COVID-19. TCRdb's copy holds only in-frame clones and misses some; the assay was immunoSEQ multiplex PCR. The sample consists of about 46,000 clones, about 88% of them appearing once. In germline, CDR1 is KGHDR, CDR2 SFDVKD. V shed 1 base, J shed 7 bases, and the junction held 2 bases outside the gene matches. CDR3 length: 14 residues. Sequenced material: peripheral blood. This clonotype originated in a man between 65 and 85 years old with active COVID-19. The rearrangement uses TRBV24-1 and TRBJ1-2; 10 nucleotides match TRBD1. This CDR3 reads CATSDFGDRGGYTF. The CDR3 coding sequence is TGTGCCACCAGTGATTTTGGGGACAGGGGTGGCTACACCTTC.